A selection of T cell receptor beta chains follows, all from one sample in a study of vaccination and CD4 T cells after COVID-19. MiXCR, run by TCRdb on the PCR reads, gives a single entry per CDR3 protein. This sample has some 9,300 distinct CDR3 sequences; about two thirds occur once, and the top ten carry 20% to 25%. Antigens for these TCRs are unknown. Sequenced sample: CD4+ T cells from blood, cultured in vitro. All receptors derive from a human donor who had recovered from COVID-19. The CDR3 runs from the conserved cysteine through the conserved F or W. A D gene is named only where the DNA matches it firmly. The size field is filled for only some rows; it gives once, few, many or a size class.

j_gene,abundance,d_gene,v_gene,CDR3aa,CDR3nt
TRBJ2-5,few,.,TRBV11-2,CASSPTVTSRAETQYF,TGTGCCAGCAGCCCGACCGTCACTAGCCGAGCGGAGACCCAGTACTTC
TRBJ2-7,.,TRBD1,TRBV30,CAWSTKRRQGAYEQYF,TGTGCCTGGAGTACAAAGAGACGTCAGGGGGCCTACGAGCAGTACTTC
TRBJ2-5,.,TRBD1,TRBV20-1,CSALTGTAQETQYF,TGCAGTGCTTTAACCGGGACAGCGCAAGAGACCCAGTACTTC
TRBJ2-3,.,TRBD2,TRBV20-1,CSARDRREGADTQYF,TGCAGTGCTAGAGATCGGCGGGAGGGGGCAGATACGCAGTATTTT
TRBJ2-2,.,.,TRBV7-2,CASRPPGAGELFF,TGTGCCAGCCGTCCTCCCGGGGCCGGGGAGCTGTTTTTT
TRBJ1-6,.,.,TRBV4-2,CASSQDSGRTSPLHF,TGTGCCAGCAGCCAAGACAGCGGGCGTACTTCACCCCTCCACTTT
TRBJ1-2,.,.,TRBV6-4,CASSQFGGYGYTF,TGTGCCAGCAGCCAATTCGGCGGGTATGGCTACACCTTC
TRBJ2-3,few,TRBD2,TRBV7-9,CASSPLFGSGGKKRGTDTQYF,TGTGCCAGCAGCCCCCTCTTTGGTAGCGGGGGGAAAAAAAGGGGCACAGATACGCAGTATTTT
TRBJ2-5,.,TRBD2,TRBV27,CASSSGRGRAQYF,TGTGCCAGCAGCTCGGGGCGGGGGAGGGCCCAGTACTTC
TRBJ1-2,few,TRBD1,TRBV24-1,CATSDPRQGADYGYTF,TGTGCCACCAGTGATCCAAGACAGGGGGCGGACTATGGCTACACCTTC
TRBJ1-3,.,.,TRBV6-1,CASSQGHSGNTIYF,TGTGCCAGCAGCCAGGGCCACTCTGGAAACACCATATATTTT
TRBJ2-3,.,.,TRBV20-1,CSASRRGPDTQYF,TGCAGTGCTAGTCGGAGGGGTCCAGATACGCAGTATTTT
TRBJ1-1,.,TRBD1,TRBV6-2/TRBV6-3,CARDRGKGPEAFF,TGTGCCAGGGACAGGGGAAAGGGACCCGAAGCTTTCTTT